Below are 2 T cell receptor beta chains sequenced from a single sample in a study of monozygotic twins with inflammatory bowel disease. TCRdb reanalyzed the 5' RACE reads, giving one entry per CDR3 protein sequence and no DNA. This repertoire includes around 380,000 distinct CDR3 sequences. Sequenced input: blood. The receptors were sampled from a human donor with ulcerative colitis or Crohn's disease, or a healthy co-twin of an affected twin (not recorded which).

V usage is TRBV27 and J usage is TRBJ2-1. CDR3 length: 16 residues. Germline-derived CDR1 and CDR2 are MNHEY and SMNVEV (reference sequence). The CDR3 sequence: CASSLGFRVGHNEQFF.

V and J are TRBV20-1 and TRBJ1-2; with no DNA, the TCRdb D assignment of TRBD1 cannot be verified. In germline, CDR1 is DFQATT, CDR2 SNEGSKA (reference sequence). There are 12 residues in the CDR3. The CDR3 protein is CSARDRVNGYTF.